These 13 T cell receptor beta chains came from one sample sequenced in a study of shared clonotypes between healthy human individuals. The data were produced by immunoSEQ multiplex PCR, yet TCRdb's version contains in-frame clones alone and is incomplete. Among 2 million or so clones, 85% to 95% were seen once, and the ten largest hold 0.1% to 0.15%. What was sequenced was naive CD4+ T cells sorted from blood. The subset here: CD45RA+ positively selected. Every receptor here comes from a man aged 18 to 29 in good health.

The genes are TRBV7-9 and TRBJ1-3, with unresolved D. The CDR3 is 15 amino acids. Deletions cut 0 bases from V and 2 bases from J, with 8 bases between. Germline V gene data show CDR1 as SEHNR and CDR2 as FQNEAQ (reference sequence). The CDR3 loop is CASSLALPTGNTIYF. Written as DNA, the CDR3 is TGTGCCAGCAGCTTAGCTTTGCCCACTGGAAACACCATATATTTT.

V is TRBV14 and J is TRBJ1-1; a weak D match, TRBD1 (6 bases). The ends were cut back, 2 bases at V and 3 bases at J, with 7 bases in the middle. Germline CDR1 and CDR2: SGHDN and FVKESK. The CDR3 extends over 13 amino acids. The CDR3 here is CASSQRQDTEAFF. The CDR3 nucleotides are TGTGCCAGCAGCCAACGACAGGACACTGAAGCTTTCTTT.

The J gene is TRBJ2-2, the V gene TRBV7-9; D is unresolved. Per the germline V gene, CDR1 is SEHNR and CDR2 is FQNEAQ (reference sequence). Trimming removed 3 bases from V and 7 bases from J, with 9 bases in between. This CDR3 has 13 residues. CDR3 region: CASSFHLGGELFF. DNA for the CDR3: TGTGCCAGCAGCTTTCATCTAGGCGGGGAGCTGTTTTTT.

The chain is built from TRBV7-2 and TRBJ2-2; 7 bases map to TRBD1. Per germline, CDR1 SGHTA and CDR2 FQGNSA. With 4 bases clipped from V and 5 bases from J, the junction kept 7 bases outside the gene matches. CDR3 length: 15 amino acids. Here the CDR3 DNA reads TGTGCCAGCAGCTCGTCGACAGGGCGAACCGGGGAGCTGTTTTTT. Translation gives CASSSSTGRTGELFF.

The chain couples TRBV6-4 to TRBJ1-2; TRBD1 might be the D (5 bases). The germline gives CDR1 MRHNA, CDR2 SNTAGT. The CDR3 consists of 13 residues. Trimming stripped 11 bases from V and 1 base from J, with 14 bases between. For the CDR3, the DNA is TGTGCCGCCCAGGGAGGAAATAACTATGGCTACACCTTC. It is translated as CAAQGGNNYGYTF.

The chain couples TRBV4-3 to TRBJ2-1; TRBD1 is a possible D gene (6 bases). CDR1 LGHNA and CDR2 YSLEER come from the germline V gene. This CDR3 region has 15 residues. V shed 5 bases and J shed 3 bases, with 14 bases lying between them. CDR3 loop: CASSSARTDYNEQFF. The CDR3 DNA follows: TGCGCCAGCAGCTCCGCGAGGACAGACTACAATGAGCAGTTCTTC.

The V and J genes are TRBV11-2 and TRBJ2-5, with D possibly matching TRBD1 (6 bases). The CDR3 runs 14 residues. Germline V gives CDR1 SGHAT, CDR2 FQNNGV. Trimming removed 3 bases at V and 4 bases at J, with 12 bases between. The CDR3 bases are TGTGCCAGCAGCTTGCTCAGGGGACCAGAGACCCAGTACTTC. Its translation is CASSLLRGPETQYF. The full variable domain, in which reference TRBV11-2 and TRBJ2-5 provide the parts outside the CDR3, is EAGVAQSPRYKIIEKRQSVAFWCNPISGHATLYWYQQILGQGPKLLIQFQNNGVVDDSQLPKDRFSAERLKGVDSTLKIQPAKLEDSAVYLCASSLLRGPETQYFGPGTRLLVL.

Comment on this clone: This CDR3 is also generated by other DNA sequences in the sample. The chain links TRBV5-4 to TRBJ2-3, with D unclear. Germline assignment: CDR1 SGHNT and CDR2 YYREEE (reference sequence). CDR3 length equals 14 residues. V shed 1 base and J shed 1 base, with 7 bases lying between them. Here the CDR3 reads CASSLFGGTDTQYF. The CDR3 DNA sequence: TGTGCCAGCAGCTTGTTTGGGGGCACAGATACGCAGTATTTT.

The rearrangement joins TRBV6-1 to TRBJ1-1, with 7 bases that match TRBD1. The CDR3 consists of 15 residues. V shed 3 bases and J 1 base; nucleotides not matched to a gene: 5. Germline CDR1 is MNHNS and CDR2 is SASEGT. CDR3 coding DNA: TGTGCCAGCAGTGAGACAGGGTTATGGAACACTGAAGCTTTCTTT. Residues: CASSETGLWNTEAFF.

This clone was observed a single time. This chain joins TRBV6-5 and TRBJ1-2; D is unresolved. The CDR3 loop spans 11 amino acids. The V and J ends lost 4 bases and 7 bases respectively, with 7 bases between them. Germline CDR1 and CDR2: MNHEY and SVGAGI. CDR3 bases: TGTGCCAGCAGTTGGGGTAGTGGCTACACCTTC. The encoded protein is CASSWGSGYTF.

CDR3 in amino acids: CASGDRGGNTIYF. The DNA for the CDR3 is TGTGCCAGCGGGGACAGGGGAGGAAACACCATATATTTT. The chain couples TRBV6-5 to TRBJ1-3; 10 bases fit TRBD1. The CDR3 loop spans 13 amino acids. Germline V lookup: CDR1 MNHEY, CDR2 SVGAGI. J was trimmed by 4 bases and V by 8 bases; bases with no gene match: 2.

The V call is TRBV5-1, the J call TRBJ1-2; D is uncertain. Trimming took 0 bases from V and 3 from J, leaving 12 bases between them. The CDR3 loop spans 15 amino acids. Per the germline V gene, CDR1 is SGHRS and CDR2 is YFSETQ. This chain's CDR3 is CASSLERGTYYGYTF. The CDR3 DNA is TGCGCCAGCAGCTTGGAGCGGGGAACTTACTATGGCTACACCTTC.

Worth noting for this clone: Other DNA sequences in this specimen translate into the identical CDR3. The V and J genes are TRBV7-2 and TRBJ1-1, with a tentative D call TRBD1 (6 bases). The length of the CDR3 is 15 residues. Trimming pared 5 bases from V and 2 bases from J, leaving 15 bases between. Germline assignment: CDR1 SGHTA and CDR2 FQGNSA. This CDR3 is CASSAYRVGNTEAFF. The CDR3 DNA sequence: TGTGCCAGCAGCGCCTACAGGGTGGGAAACACTGAAGCTTTCTTT.